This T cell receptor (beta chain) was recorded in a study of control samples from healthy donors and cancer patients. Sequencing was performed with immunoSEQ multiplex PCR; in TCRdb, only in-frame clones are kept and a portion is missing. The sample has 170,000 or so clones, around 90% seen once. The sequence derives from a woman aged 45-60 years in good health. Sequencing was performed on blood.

CDR3: CASSLNLGGNYGYTF. CDR3 DNA sequence: TGTGCCAGCAGCTTAAATCTCGGGGGTAACTATGGCTACACCTTC. V gene TRBV7-2 combines with J gene TRBJ1-2; weak D call: TRBD1 (5 bases). Deletions cut 2 bases from V and 1 base from J, with 11 bases between. The CDR3 is made up of 15 amino acids. Germline CDR1 reads SGHTA; CDR2 reads FQGNSA.